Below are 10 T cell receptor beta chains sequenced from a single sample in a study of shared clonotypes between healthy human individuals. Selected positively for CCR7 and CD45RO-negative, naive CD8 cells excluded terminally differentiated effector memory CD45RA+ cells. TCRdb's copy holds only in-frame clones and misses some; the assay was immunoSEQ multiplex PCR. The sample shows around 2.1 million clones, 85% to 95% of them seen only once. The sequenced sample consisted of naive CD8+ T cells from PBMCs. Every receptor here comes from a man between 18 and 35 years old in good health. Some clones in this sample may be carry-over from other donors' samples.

The DNA for the CDR3 is TGCGCCAGCAGCCTGAGTCCCGGGACAGGGGCCTACGAGCAGTACTTC. Translating gives CASSLSPGTGAYEQYF. The rearrangement uses TRBV4-1 and TRBJ2-7; 10 nucleotides line up with TRBD1. The germline CDR1 and CDR2 sequences are MGHRA and YSYEKL. V lost 4 bases and J lost 2; bases outside the gene matches: 8. The CDR3 contains 16 residues.

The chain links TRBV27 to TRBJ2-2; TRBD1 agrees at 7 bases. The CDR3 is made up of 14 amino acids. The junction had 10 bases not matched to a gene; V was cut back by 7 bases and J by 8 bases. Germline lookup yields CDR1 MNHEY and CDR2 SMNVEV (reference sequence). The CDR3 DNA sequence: TGTGCCAGCACCCCGACAGGGTTGGTGGGGGAGCTGTTTTTT. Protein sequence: CASTPTGLVGELFF.

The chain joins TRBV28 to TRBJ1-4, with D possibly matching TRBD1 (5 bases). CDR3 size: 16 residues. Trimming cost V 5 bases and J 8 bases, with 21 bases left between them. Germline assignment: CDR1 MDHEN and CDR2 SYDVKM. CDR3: CASSQTSGTMWEKLFF. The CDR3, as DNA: TGTGCCAGCAGTCAAACTTCCGGGACCATGTGGGAAAAACTGTTTTTT.

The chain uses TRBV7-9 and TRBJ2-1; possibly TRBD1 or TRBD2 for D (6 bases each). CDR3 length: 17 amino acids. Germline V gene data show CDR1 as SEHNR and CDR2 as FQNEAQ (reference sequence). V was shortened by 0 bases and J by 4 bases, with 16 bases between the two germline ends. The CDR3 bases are TGTGCCAGCAGCTTAGCGCTTTCCGGGGGCAGGTACAATGAGCAGTTCTTC. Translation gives CASSLALSGGRYNEQFF. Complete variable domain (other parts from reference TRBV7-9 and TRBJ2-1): DTGVSQNPRHKITKRGQNVTFRCDPISEHNRLYWYRQTLGQGPEFLTYFQNEAQLEKSRLLSDRFSAERPKGSFSTLEIQRTEQGDSAMYLCASSLALSGGRYNEQFFGPGTRLTVL.

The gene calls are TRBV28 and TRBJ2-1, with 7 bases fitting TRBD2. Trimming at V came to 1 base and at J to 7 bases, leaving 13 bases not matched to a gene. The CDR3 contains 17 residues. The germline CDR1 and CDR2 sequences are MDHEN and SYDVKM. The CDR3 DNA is TGTGCCAGCAGTTTATTTCGGACTAGTCGTCCCGAAAATGAGCAGTTCTTC. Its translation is CASSLFRTSRPENEQFF.

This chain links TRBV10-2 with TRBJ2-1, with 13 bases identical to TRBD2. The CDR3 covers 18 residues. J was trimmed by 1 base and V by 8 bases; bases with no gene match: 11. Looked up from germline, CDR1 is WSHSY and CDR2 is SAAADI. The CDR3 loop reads CASRLALAGGPSYNEQFF. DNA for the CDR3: TGCGCCAGCCGCCTCGCACTAGCGGGAGGGCCGTCCTACAATGAGCAGTTCTTC.

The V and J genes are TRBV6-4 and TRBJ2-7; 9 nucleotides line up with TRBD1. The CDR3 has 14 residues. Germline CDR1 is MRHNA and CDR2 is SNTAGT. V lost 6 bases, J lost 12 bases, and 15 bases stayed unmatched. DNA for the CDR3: TGTGCCAGCAGCGGACAGGGGCATTATGGGTCTGGGTACTTC. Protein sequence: CASSGQGHYGSGYF.

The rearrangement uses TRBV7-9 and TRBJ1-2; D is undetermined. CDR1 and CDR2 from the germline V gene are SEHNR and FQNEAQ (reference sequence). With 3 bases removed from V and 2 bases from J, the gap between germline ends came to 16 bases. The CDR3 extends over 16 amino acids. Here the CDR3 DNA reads TGTGCCAGCAGCTTCCAGACGGAGGGCCCAAACTATGGCTACACCTTC. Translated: CASSFQTEGPNYGYTF. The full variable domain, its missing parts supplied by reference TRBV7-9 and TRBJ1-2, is DTGVSQNPRHKITKRGQNVTFRCDPISEHNRLYWYRQTLGQGPEFLTYFQNEAQLEKSRLLSDRFSAERPKGSFSTLEIQRTEQGDSAMYLCASSFQTEGPNYGYTFGSGTRLTVV.

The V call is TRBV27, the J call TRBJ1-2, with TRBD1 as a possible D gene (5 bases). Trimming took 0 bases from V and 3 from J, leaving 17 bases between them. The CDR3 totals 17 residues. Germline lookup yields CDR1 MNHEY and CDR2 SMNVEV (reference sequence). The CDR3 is CASSLSHQALGHYGYTF. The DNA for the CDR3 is TGTGCCAGCAGTTTATCCCACCAGGCTCTGGGGCACTATGGCTACACCTTC.

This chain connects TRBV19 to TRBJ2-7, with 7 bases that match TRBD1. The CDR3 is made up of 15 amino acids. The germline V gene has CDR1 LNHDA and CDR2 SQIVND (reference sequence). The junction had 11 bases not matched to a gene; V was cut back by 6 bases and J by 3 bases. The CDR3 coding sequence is TGTGCCAGTAGGAGCGCCGGGACAGTCCACTACGAGCAGTACTTC. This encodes CASRSAGTVHYEQYF.